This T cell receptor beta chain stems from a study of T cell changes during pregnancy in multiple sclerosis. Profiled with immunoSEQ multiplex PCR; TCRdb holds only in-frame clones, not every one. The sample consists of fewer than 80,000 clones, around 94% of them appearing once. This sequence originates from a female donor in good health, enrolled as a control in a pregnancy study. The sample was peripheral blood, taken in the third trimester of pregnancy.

CDR3 coding DNA: TGTGCCAGTACCCGGGGGACGACAGTTAACTATGGCTACACCTTC. It encodes CASTRGTTVNYGYTF. The chain recombines TRBV19 with TRBJ1-2, with TRBD1 as a possible D gene (5 bases). Germline CDR1 LNHDA, CDR2 SQIVND (reference sequence). The V and J ends lost 7 bases and 1 base respectively, with 16 bases between them. The length of the CDR3 is 15 residues.